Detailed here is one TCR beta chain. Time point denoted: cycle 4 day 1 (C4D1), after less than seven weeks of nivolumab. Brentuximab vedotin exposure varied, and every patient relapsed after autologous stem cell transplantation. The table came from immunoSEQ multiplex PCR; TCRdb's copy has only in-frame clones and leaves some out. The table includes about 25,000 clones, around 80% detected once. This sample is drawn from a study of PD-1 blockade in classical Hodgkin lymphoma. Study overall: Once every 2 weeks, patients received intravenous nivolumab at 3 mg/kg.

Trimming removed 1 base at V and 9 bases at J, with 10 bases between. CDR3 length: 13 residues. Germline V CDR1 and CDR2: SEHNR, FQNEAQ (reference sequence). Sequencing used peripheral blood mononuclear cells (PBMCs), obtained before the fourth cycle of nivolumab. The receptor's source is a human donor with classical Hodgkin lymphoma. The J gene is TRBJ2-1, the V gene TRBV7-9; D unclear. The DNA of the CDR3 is TGTGCCAGCAGCTTAGGGACCGGAAGTGAGCAGTTCTTC. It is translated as CASSLGTGSEQFF.